The source of this TCR beta chain is a study of blood T cell repertoires in COVID-19. Some clones are missing from TCRdb's copy, which holds only in-frame ones; the method was immunoSEQ multiplex PCR. The sample shows under 200,000 clones, approximately 86% of them seen only once. The germline CDR1 and CDR2 sequences are LNHDA and SQIVND (reference sequence). The trim removed 5 bases at V and 10 bases at J, leaving 7 bases unmatched. The CDR3 totals 13 residues. This receptor was taken from a man in his sixties or seventies with acute or convalescent COVID-19. The sequenced material came from peripheral blood. The chain combines TRBV19 with TRBJ1-4; 7 positions match TRBD1. The CDR3 here is CASSPTGQLKLFF. The CDR3, as DNA: TGTGCCAGTAGTCCAACGGGACAGTTAAAACTGTTTTTT.